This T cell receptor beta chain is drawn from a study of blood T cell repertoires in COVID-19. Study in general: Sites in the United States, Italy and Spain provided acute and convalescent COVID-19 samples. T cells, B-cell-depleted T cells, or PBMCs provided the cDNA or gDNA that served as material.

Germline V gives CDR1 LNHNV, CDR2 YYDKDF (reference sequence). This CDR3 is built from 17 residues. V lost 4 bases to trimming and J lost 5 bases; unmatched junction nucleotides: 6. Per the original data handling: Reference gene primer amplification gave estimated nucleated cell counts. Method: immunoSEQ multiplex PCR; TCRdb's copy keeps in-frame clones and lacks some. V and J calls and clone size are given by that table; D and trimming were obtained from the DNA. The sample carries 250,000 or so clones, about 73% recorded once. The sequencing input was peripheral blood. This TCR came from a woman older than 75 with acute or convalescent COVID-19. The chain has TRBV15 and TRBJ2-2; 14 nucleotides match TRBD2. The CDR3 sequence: CATSNSRLAGGTGELFF. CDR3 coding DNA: TGTGCCACCAGCAACTCTCGACTAGCGGGAGGGACCGGGGAGCTGTTTTTT.